This is a list of T cell receptor beta chains from one sample in a study of T cells in Graves' hyperthyroidism and ophthalmopathy. TCRdb used MiXCR to reprocess the multiplex PCR reads, holding one entry per CDR3 protein. This sample has some 420,000 distinct CDR3 sequences, with roughly 15% found just once. Material: blood. These receptor sequences come from a woman aged 18-29 years with Graves' hyperthyroidism. The CDR3 runs from the conserved cysteine through the conserved F or W. The D gene is left open where the match is weak. Rows give clone size only sometimes, using once, few, many, or a class for an expanded clone.

abundance	v_gene	j_gene	d_gene	CDR3aa	CDR3nt
many	TRBV4-1	TRBJ2-1	TRBD2	CASSFTSGRDNEQFF	TGCGCCAGCAGTTTCACTAGCGGGAGGGACAATGAGCAGTTCTTC
many	TRBV18	TRBJ2-7	NA	CASSSGAYEQYF	TGTGCCAGCTCATCAGGCGCCTACGAGCAGTACTTC
few	TRBV15	TRBJ2-1	NA	CATSRDYGYNEQFF	TGTGCCACCAGCAGGGACTATGGCTACAATGAGCAGTTCTTC
many	TRBV27	TRBJ2-1	NA	CASSILTGSYNEQFF	TGTGCCAGCAGTATCCTGACAGGATCCTACAATGAGCAGTTCTTC
many	TRBV12-3/TRBV12-4	TRBJ2-3	NA	CASRQSWYTQYF	TGTGCCAGCAGGCAAAGCTGGTATACGCAGTATTTT
many	TRBV9	TRBJ2-2	NA	CASSEGRTNTGELFF	TGTGCCAGCAGCGAGGGGAGAACGAACACCGGGGAGCTGTTTTTT
many	TRBV11-2	TRBJ1-1	NA	CASSLGTTEAFF	TGTGCCAGCAGCTTAGGCACAACTGAAGCTTTCTTT
many	TRBV28	TRBJ1-2	NA	CASSLPGTGYGYTF	TGTGCCAGCAGTCTCCCAGGGACGGGCTATGGCTACACCTTC
many	TRBV12-3/TRBV12-4	TRBJ2-5	NA	CASRPGKETQYF	TGTGCCAGCAGGCCAGGGAAAGAGACCCAGTACTTC
few	TRBV5-6	TRBJ1-5	NA	CASSLRLSNQPQHF	TGTGCCAGCAGCTTAAGGTTGAGCAATCAGCCCCAGCATTTT
NA	TRBV10-3	TRBJ1-1	NA	CAIRRTEFTKNTEAFF	TGTGCCATCAGAAGGACGGAGTTCACAAAGAACACTGAAGCTTTCTTT
NA	TRBV11-2	TRBJ2-7	NA	CASSQATVSSYEQYF	TGCGCCAGCAGCCAAGCGACAGTGAGCTCCTACGAGCAGTACTTC
many	TRBV11-2	TRBJ1-1	NA	CASSLYVGGAFF	TGTGCCAGCAGCTTATATGTAGGTGGAGCTTTCTTT
NA	TRBV6-2/TRBV6-3	TRBJ2-2	NA	CASSYRPLSNTGELFF	TGTGCCAGCAGTTACCGCCCACTTTCGAACACCGGGGAGCTGTTTTTT
many	TRBV6-1	TRBJ2-7	TRBD2	CASNPATGGLYEQYF	TGTGCCAGCAACCCCGCAACGGGAGGCCTCTACGAGCAGTACTTC
many	TRBV6-1	TRBJ2-7	TRBD1	CASSPADRVGYEQYF	TGTGCCAGCAGTCCCGCCGACAGGGTGGGTTACGAGCAGTACTTC